This TCR beta chain was retrieved from a study of T cells in Graves' hyperthyroidism and ophthalmopathy. Findings and limits, study-wide: Ophthalmopathy, as predicted by the model, came a median roughly 6.8 months after the prediction. Most thyroid clonotypes with frequency above 0.001 were detected in blood.

Authors of the study amplified TCR beta CDR3 regions from RNA transcripts. Initially, a first-round RT-PCR of the TCR CDR3 employed the HTBI primer set. TCRdb itself ran the multiplex PCR reads through MiXCR, one entry per CDR3 protein. The data show 450,000 to 500,000 distinct CDR3 sequences, 22% seen once. The CDR3 totals 15 residues. Germline-derived CDR1 and CDR2 are MNHEY and SMNVEV (reference sequence). V dropped 5 bases and J dropped 2; count of bases not matched to a gene: 8. This clonotype has a count of ten or more. What it binds is not known. The sample consisted of blood. The rearrangement uses TRBV27 and TRBJ1-1; TRBD1 matches at 7 bases. The TCR originated in a woman between 70 and 85 years old with Graves' ophthalmopathy. The CDR3: CASSLPGQINTEAFF. Here the CDR3 DNA reads TGTGCCAGCAGTCTACCGGGACAGATAAACACTGAAGCTTTCTTT.